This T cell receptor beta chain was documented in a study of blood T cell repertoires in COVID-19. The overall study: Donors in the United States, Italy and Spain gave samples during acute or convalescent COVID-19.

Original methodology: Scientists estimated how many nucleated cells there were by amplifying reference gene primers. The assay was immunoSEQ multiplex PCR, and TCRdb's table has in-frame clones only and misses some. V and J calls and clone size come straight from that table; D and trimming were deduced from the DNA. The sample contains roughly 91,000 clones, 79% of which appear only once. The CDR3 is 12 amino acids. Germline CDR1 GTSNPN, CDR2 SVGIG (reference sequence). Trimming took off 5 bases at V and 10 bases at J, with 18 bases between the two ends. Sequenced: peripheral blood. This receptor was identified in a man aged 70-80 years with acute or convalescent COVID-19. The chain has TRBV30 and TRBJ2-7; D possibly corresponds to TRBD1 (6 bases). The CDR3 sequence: CAWDLGTQTQYF. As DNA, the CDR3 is TGTGCCTGGGACCTCGGGACACAGACTCAGTACTTC. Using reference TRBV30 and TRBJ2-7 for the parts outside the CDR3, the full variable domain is SQTIHQWPATLVQPVGSPLSLECTVEGTSNPNLYWYRQAAGRGLQLLFYSVGIGQISSEVPQNLSASRPQDRQFILSSKKLLLSDSGFYLCAWDLGTQTQYFGPGTRLTVT.